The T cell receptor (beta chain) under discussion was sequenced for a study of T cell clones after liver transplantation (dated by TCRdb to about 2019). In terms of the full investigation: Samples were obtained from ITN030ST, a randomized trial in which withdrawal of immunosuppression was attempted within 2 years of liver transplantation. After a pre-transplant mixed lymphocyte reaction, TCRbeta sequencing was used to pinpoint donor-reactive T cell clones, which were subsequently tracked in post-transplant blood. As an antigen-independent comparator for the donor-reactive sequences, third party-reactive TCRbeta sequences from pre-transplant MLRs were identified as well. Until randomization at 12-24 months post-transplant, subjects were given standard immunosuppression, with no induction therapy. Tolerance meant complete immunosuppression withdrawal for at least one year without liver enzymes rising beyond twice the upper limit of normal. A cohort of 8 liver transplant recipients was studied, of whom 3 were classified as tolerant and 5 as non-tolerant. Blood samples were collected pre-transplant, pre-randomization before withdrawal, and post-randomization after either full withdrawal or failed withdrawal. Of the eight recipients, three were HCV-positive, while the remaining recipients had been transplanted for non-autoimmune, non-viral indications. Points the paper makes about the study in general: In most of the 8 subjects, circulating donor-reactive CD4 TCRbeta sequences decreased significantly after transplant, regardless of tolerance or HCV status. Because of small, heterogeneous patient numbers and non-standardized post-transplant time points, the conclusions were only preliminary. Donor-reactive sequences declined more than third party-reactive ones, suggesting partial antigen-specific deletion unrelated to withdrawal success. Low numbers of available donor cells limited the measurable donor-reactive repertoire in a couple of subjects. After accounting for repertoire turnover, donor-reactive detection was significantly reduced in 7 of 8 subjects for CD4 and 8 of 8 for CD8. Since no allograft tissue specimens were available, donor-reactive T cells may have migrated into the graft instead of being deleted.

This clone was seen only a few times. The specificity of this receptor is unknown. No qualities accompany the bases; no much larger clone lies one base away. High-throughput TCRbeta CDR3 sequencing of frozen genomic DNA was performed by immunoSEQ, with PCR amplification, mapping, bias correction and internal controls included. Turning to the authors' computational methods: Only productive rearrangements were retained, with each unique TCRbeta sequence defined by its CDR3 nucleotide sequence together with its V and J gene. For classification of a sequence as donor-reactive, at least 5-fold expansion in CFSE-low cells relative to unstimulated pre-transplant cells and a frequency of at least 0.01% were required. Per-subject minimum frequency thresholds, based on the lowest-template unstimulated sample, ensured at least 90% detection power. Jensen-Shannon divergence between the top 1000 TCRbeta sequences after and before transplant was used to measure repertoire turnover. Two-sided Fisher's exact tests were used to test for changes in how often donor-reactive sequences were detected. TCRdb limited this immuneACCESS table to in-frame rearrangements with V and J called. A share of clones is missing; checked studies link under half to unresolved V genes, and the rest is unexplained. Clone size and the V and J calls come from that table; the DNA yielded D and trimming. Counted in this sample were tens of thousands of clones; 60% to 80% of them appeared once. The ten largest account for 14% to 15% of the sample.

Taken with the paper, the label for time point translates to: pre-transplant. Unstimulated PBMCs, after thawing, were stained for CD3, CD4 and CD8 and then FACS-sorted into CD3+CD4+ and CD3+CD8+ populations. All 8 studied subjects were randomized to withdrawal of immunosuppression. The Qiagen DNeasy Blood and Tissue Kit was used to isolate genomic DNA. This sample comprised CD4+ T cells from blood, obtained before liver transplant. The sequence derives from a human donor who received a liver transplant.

The CDR3 is CASSYVAESYNEQFF. Read as DNA, the sequence is TGCGCCAGCAGCTATGTGGCGGAATCCTACAATGAGCAGTTCTTC. The V and J segments used are TRBV5-1 and TRBJ2-1, with no confidently assigned D gene. The CDR1 and CDR2 encoded by the germline V gene are SGHRS and YFSETQ. The trim is 3 bases for V and 1 base for J, with a gap of 11 bases between the germline ends. The CDR3 goes from the cysteine to the phenylalanine over 15 residues. Just CDR3 DNA is preserved here, 45 bases in frame from base 1.